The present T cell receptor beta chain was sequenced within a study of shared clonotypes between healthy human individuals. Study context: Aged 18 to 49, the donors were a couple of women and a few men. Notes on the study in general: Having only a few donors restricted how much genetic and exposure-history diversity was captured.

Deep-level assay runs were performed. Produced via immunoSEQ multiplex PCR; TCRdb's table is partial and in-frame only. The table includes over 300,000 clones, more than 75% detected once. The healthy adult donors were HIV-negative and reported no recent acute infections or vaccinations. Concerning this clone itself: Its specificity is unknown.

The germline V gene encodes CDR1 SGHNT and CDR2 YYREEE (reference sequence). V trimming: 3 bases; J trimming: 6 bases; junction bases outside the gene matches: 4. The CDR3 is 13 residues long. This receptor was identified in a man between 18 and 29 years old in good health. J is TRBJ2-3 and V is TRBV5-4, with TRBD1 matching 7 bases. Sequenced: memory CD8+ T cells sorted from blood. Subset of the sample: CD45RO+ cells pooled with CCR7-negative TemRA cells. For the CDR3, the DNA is TGTGCCAGCAGCTGGCAGGGGGTTGATACGCAGTATTTT. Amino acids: CASSWQGVDTQYF.